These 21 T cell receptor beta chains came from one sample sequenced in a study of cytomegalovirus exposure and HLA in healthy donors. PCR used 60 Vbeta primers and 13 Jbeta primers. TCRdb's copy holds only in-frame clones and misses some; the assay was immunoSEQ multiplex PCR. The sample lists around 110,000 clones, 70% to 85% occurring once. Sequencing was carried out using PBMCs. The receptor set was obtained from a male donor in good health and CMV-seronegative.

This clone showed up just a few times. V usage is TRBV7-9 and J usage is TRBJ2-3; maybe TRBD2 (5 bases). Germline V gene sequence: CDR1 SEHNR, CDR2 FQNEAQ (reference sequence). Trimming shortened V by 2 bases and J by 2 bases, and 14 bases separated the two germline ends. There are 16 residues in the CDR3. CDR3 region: CASSLLEGPSTDTQYF. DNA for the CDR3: TGTGCCAGCAGCTTACTCGAGGGCCCCTCCACAGATACGCAGTATTTT.

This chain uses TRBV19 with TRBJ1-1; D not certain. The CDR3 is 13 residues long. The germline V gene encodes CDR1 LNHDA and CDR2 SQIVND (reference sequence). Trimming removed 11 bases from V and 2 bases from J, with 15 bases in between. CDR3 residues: CAGGRLINTEAFF. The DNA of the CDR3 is TGTGCCGGCGGGCGTTTGATCAACACTGAAGCTTTCTTT.

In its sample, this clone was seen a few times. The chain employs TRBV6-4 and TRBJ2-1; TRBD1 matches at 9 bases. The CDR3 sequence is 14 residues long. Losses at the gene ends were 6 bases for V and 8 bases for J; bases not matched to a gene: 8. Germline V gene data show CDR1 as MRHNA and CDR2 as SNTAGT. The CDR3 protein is CASSRDRVRDEQFF. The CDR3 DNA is TGTGCCAGCAGCCGGGACAGGGTCCGGGATGAGCAGTTCTTC.

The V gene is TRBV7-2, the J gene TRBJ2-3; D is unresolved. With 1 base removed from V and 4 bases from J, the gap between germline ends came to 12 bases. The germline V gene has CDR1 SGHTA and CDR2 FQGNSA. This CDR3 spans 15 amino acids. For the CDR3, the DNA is TGTGCCAGCAGCTTAGGGCCCCCCGGAGCAGATACGCAGTATTTT. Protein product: CASSLGPPGADTQYF.

CDR3 loop: CATSRQDKAGGADTQYF. For the CDR3, the DNA is TGTGCCACCAGCAGACAAGACAAAGCGGGAGGCGCAGATACGCAGTATTTT. V is TRBV15 and J is TRBJ2-3; TRBD2 agrees at 9 bases. The germline V gene has CDR1 LNHNV and CDR2 YYDKDF (reference sequence). This CDR3 region has 17 residues. V lost 2 bases, J lost 4 bases, and 10 bases stayed unmatched.

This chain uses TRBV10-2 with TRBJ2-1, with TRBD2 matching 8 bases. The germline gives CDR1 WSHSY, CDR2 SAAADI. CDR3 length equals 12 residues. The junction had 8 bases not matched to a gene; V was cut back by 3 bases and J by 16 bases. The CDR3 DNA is TGCGCCAGCAGTGACCCCGCCGCGGGGGGTTTCTTC. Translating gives CASSDPAAGGFF.

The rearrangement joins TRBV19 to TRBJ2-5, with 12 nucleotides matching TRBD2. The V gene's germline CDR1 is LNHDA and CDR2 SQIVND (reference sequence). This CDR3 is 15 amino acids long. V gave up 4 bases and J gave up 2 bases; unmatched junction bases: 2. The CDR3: CASSTSGRGQETQYF. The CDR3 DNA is TGTGCCAGTAGTACTAGCGGGAGGGGGCAAGAGACCCAGTACTTC.

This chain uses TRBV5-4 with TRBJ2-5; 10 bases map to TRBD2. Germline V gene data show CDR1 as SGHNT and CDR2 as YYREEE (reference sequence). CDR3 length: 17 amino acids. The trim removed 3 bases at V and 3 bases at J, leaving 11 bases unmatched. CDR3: CASSSGPSGSREETQYF. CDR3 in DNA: TGTGCCAGCAGCTCAGGTCCTAGCGGGAGTAGGGAAGAGACCCAGTACTTC.

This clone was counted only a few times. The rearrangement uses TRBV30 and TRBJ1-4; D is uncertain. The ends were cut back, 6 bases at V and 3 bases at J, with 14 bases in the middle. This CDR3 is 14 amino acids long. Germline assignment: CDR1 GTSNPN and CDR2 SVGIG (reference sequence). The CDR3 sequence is CACTLTSANEKLFF. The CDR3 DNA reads TGTGCCTGCACCCTGACATCGGCTAATGAAAAACTGTTTTTT.

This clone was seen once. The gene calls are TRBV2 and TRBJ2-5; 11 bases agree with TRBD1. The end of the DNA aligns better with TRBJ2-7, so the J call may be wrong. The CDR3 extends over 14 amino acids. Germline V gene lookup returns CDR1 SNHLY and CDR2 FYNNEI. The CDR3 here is CASRGGQGVYEQYF. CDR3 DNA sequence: TGTGCCAGCAGGGGGGGACAGGGGGTCTACGAGCAGTACTTC.

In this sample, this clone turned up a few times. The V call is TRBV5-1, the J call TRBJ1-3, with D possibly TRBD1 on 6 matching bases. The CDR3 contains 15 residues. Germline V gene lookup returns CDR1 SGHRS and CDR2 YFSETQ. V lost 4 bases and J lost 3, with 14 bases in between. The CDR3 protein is CASSPRSGVGNTIYF. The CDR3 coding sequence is TGCGCCAGCAGCCCAAGGTCAGGGGTTGGAAACACCATATATTTT.

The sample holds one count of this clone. CDR3: CASSSGTSGRVQFF. The CDR3, as DNA: TGCGCCAGCAGCTCGGGGACTAGCGGGAGAGTGCAGTTCTTC. The chain employs TRBV5-1 and TRBJ2-1, with 14 positions matching TRBD2. This CDR3 region has 14 residues. Germline CDR1 and CDR2: SGHRS and YFSETQ. V dropped 3 bases and J dropped 12; count of bases not matched to a gene: 5.

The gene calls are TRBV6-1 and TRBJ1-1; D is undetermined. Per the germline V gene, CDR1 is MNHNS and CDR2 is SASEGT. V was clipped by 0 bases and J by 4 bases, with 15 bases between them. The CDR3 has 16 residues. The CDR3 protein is CASSEARGSLATEAFF. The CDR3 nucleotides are TGTGCCAGCAGTGAAGCCAGAGGGAGTTTGGCCACTGAAGCTTTCTTT.

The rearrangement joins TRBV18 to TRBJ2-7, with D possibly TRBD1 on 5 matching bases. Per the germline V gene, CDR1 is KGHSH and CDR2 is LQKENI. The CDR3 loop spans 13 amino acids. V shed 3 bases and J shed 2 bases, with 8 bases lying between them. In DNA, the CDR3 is TGTGCCAGCTCACCGACAGCTCCCTACGAGCAGTACTTC. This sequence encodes CASSPTAPYEQYF.

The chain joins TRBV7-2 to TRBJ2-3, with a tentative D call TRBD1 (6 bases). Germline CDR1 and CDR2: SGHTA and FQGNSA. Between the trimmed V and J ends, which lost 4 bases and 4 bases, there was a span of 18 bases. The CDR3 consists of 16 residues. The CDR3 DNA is TGTGCCAGCAGCTCTTTCCTTACAGGGTTAGCAGATACGCAGTATTTT. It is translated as CASSSFLTGLADTQYF. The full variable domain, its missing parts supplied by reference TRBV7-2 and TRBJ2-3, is GAGVSQSPSNKVTEKGKDVELRCDPISGHTALYWYRQSLGQGLEFLIYFQGNSAPDKSGLPSDRFSAERTGGSVSTLTIQRTQQEDSAVYLCASSSFLTGLADTQYFGPGTRLTVL.

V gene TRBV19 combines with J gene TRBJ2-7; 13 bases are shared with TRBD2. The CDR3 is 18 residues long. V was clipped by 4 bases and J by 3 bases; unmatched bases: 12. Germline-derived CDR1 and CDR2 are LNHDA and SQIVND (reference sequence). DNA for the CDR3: TGTGCCAGTAGTACCCTAAGGACTAGCGGGAGAAGGATCTACGAGCAGTACTTC. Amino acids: CASSTLRTSGRRIYEQYF.

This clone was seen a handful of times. CDR3 region: CASSFSLGEQYF. DNA for the CDR3: TGTGCCAGCAGTTTTAGCCTAGGTGAGCAGTACTTC. The rearrangement links TRBV28 to TRBJ2-7; D gene ambiguous. CDR1 and CDR2 from the germline V gene are MDHEN and SYDVKM. The length of the CDR3 is 12 residues. Deletions cut 3 bases from V and 7 bases from J, with 10 bases between.

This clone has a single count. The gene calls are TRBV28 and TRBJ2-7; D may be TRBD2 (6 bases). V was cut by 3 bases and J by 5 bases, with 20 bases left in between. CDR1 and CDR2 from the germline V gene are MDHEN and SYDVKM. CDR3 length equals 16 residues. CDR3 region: CASSFQAGRTMDEQYF. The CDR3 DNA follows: TGTGCCAGCAGTTTTCAGGCGGGACGCACCATGGACGAGCAGTACTTC.

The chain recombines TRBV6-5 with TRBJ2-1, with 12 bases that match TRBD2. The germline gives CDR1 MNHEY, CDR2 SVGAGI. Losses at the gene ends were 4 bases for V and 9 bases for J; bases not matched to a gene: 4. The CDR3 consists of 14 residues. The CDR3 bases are TGTGCCAGCAGTTCCGGGACTAGCGGGCTTGAGCAGTTCTTC. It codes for CASSSGTSGLEQFF.

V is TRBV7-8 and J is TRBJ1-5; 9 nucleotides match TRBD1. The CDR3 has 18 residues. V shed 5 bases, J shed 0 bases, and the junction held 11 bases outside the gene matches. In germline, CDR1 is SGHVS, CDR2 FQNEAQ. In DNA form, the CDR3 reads TGTGCCAGCAGCCGTGCGGGACAGGGATTGGGTAGCAATCAGCCCCAGCATTTT. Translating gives CASSRAGQGLGSNQPQHF.

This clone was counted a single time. The CDR3 here is CASSQPSYNEQFF. CDR3 DNA: TGTGCCAGCAGCCAACCGAGCTACAATGAGCAGTTCTTC. The chain links TRBV4-2 to TRBJ2-1, with D uncertain. This CDR3 has 13 amino acids. The V end was cut by 2 bases, the J end by 3 bases, with 5 bases between. Germline CDR1 reads LGHNA; CDR2 reads YNFKEQ.